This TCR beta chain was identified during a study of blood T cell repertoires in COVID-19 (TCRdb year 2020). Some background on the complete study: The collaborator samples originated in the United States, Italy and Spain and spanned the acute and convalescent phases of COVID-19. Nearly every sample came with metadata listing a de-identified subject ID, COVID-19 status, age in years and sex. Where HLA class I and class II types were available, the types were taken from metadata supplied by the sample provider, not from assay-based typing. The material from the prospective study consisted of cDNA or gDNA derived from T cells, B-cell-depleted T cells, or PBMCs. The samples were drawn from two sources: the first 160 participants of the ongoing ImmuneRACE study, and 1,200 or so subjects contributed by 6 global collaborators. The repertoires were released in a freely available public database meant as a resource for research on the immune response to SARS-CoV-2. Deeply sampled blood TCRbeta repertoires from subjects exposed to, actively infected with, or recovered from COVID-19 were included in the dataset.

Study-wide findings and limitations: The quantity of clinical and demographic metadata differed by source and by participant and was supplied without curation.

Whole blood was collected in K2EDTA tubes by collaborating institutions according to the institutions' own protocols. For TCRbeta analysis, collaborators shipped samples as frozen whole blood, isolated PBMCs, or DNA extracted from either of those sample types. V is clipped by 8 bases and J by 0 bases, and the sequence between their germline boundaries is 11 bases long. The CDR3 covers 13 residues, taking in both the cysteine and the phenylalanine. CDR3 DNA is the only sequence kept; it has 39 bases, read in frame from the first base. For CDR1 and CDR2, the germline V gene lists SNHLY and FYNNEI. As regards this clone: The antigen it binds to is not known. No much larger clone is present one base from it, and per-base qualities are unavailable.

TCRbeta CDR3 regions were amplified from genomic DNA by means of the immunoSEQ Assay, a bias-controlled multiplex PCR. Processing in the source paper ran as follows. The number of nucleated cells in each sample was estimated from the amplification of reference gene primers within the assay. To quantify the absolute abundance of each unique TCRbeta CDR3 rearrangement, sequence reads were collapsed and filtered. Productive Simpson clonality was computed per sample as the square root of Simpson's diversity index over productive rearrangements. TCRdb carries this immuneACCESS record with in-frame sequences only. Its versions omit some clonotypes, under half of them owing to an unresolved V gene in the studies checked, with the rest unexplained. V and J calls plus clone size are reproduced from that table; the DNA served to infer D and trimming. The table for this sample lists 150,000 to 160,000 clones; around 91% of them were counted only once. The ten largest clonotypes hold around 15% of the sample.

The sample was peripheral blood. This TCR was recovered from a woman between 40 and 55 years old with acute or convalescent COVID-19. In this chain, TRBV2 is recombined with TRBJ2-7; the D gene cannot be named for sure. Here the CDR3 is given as CASFSVSSYEQYF. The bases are TGTGCCAGCTTTAGTGTTAGCTCCTACGAGCAGTACTTC.